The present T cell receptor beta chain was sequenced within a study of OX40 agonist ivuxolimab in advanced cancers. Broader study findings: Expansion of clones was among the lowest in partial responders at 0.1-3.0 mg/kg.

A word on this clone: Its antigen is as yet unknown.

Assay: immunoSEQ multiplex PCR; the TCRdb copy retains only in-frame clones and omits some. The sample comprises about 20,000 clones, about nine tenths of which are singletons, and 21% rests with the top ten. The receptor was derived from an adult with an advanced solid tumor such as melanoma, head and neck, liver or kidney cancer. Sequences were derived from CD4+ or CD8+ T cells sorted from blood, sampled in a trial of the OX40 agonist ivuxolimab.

The CDR3 reads CASSRVPTLTHYEQYF. In DNA form, the CDR3 reads TGTGCCAGCTCCCGAGTACCAACCCTAACTCACTACGAGCAGTACTTC. The V and J genes are TRBV18 and TRBJ2-7; unclear D gene. Germline V CDR1 and CDR2: KGHSH, LQKENI. V was pared by 6 bases and J by 3 bases, with 21 bases between. The CDR3 runs to 16 residues.